Sequencing of this T cell receptor (beta chain) was carried out in a study of OX40 agonist ivuxolimab in advanced cancers. Clones were sequenced by immunoSEQ multiplex PCR, and TCRdb holds only the in-frame ones, with some missing. The data contain approximately 13,000 clones, around 82% of them seen just once; the ten biggest clones take up about 24%. There are 16 residues in the CDR3. Trimming removed 0 bases at V and 4 bases at J, with 13 bases between. The germline CDR1 and CDR2 sequences are LGHNA and YNFKEQ. This clone was observed once. This sample comprised CD4+ or CD8+ T cells sorted from blood, obtained in a trial of the OX40 agonist ivuxolimab. The chain links TRBV4-2 to TRBJ2-1; possible D gene TRBD2, 5 bases. This TCR came from an adult with an advanced solid tumor such as melanoma, head and neck, liver or kidney cancer. The CDR3 here is CASSQDPLGEYNEQFF. In DNA form, the CDR3 reads TGTGCCAGCAGCCAAGATCCCCTTGGGGAGTACAATGAGCAGTTCTTC.